This TCR beta chain was identified during a study of blood T cell repertoires in COVID-19. About the research overall: The United States, Italy and Spain were the sources of the acute and convalescent COVID-19 samples. T cells, B-cell-depleted T cells, or PBMCs provided the cDNA or gDNA that served as material.

The CDR3 is 14 residues long. V was cut by 5 bases and J by 4 bases, with 14 bases left in between. The germline CDR1 and CDR2 sequences are MDHEN and SYDVKM. Source study methods: Nucleated cell counts were estimated from reference gene primer amplification. Sequencing was performed with immunoSEQ multiplex PCR; in TCRdb, only in-frame clones are kept and a portion is missing. That table is the source of V, J and clone size, and D and trimming were worked out from the DNA. The data show tens of thousands of clones, approximately 86% seen once. The chain links TRBV28 to TRBJ2-5; the D gene is possibly TRBD2 (5 bases). The clonotype originates from a man between 65 and 79 years old with acute or convalescent COVID-19. Sequences were obtained from peripheral blood. As DNA, the CDR3 is TGTGCCAGCAGTGGGAGACGGGCGGGAGAGACCCAGTACTTC. This codes for CASSGRRAGETQYF.